The 27 T cell receptor beta chains below come from one sample, sequenced in a study of T-cell reconstitution after alpha-beta-depleted transplantation in children. The library targeted TCRbeta and was prepared with unique molecular identifiers. MiXCR, run by TCRdb on the PCR reads, gives a single entry per CDR3 protein. The table shows approximately 400,000 distinct CDR3 sequences, with 15% to 20% occurring only once. Material: PBMCs, mostly from graft donor cells, obtained 360 days after TCRalphabeta/CD19-depleted stem cell transplant. The receptors stem from a boy under two years old who had a stem cell transplant for Wiskott-Aldrich syndrome, so the T cells may come from the graft donor.

The chain carries TRBV20-1 and TRBJ2-7; D is undetermined. The V end lost 0 bases, the J end lost 6 bases, and 18 bases lay between the germline ends. Germline CDR1 is DFQATT and CDR2 is SNEGSKA (reference sequence). This CDR3 comprises 15 residues. The CDR3 here is CSARDLASDEGEQYF. The CDR3 DNA sequence: TGCAGTGCTAGAGATCTGGCTTCCGACGAAGGCGAGCAGTACTTC.

With regard to this clonotype: The junction differs from germline at one of its ends, possibly a read error. The V and J genes are TRBV7-9 and TRBJ2-7; 11 nucleotides line up with TRBD2. The germline gives CDR1 SEHNR, CDR2 FQNEAQ (reference sequence). CDR3 length: 13 amino acids. DNA of the CDR3: TGTGCCAGCAGCTTGATGGCTAGCGGGAGGTTGGACTTC. Translating gives CASSLMASGRLDF.

V is TRBV29-1 and J is TRBJ2-5; 8 nucleotides align to TRBD1. The CDR3 covers 14 residues. The germline gives CDR1 SQVTM, CDR2 ANQGSEA. Trimming took 3 bases from V and 5 from J; bases not matched to a gene: 8. The DNA of the CDR3 is TGCAGCGTTGACCTCTTGACAGGGGTTGAGACCCAGTACTTC. As protein: CSVDLLTGVETQYF.

This clonotype was recorded a few times. This sequence joins TRBV24-1 and TRBJ2-7; 7 nucleotides agree with TRBD1. This CDR3 is 15 amino acids long. CDR1 KGHDR and CDR2 SFDVKD come from the germline V gene. With V trimmed by 5 bases and J by 3 bases, 9 bases remained unmatched. CDR3 nucleotide sequence: TGTGCCACCAGTGGTTCCGGGACAGCAATCTACGAGCAGTACTTC. Translated: CATSGSGTAIYEQYF.

Many counts were recorded for this clonotype. The genes are TRBV5-1 and TRBJ2-1; no clear D. V lost 3 bases and J 7 bases, leaving 5 bases between the germline ends. Germline V lookup: CDR1 SGHRS, CDR2 YFSETQ. CDR3 length: 11 amino acids. The CDR3 spells CASSSSNEQFF. In nucleotides, the CDR3 is TGCGCCAGCAGCTCTTCAAATGAGCAGTTCTTC.

The table lists this clonotype with a few counts. The rearrangement links TRBV4-1 to TRBJ2-2, with 8 positions matching TRBD1. V trimming: 8 bases; J trimming: 4 bases; junction bases outside the gene matches: 6. The CDR3 totals 14 residues. Germline V gene data show CDR1 as MGHRA and CDR2 as YSYEKL. The DNA for the CDR3 is TGCGCCAGCGGGGACAGGCAGGGCACCGGGGAGCTGTTTTTT. Encoded protein: CASGDRQGTGELFF.

This clonotype was seen a few times. A much larger clone lies a single base off, so this may be a read error. The genes are TRBV2 and TRBJ2-1; D uncertain. This CDR3 is 10 amino acids long. The V gene's germline CDR1 is SNHLY and CDR2 FYNNEI. Trimming cost V 5 bases and J 5 bases, with 1 base left between them. The CDR3 loop reads CASSHNEQFF. The CDR3 coding sequence is TGTGCCAGCAGTCACAATGAGCAGTTCTTC.

This clonotype has only a few counts. V is TRBV25-1 and J is TRBJ2-1, with D hard to call. CDR1 and CDR2 (germline): MGHDK, SYGVNS. Trimming took 3 bases from V and 0 from J, leaving 6 bases between them. CDR3 length: 14 amino acids. The CDR3, as DNA: TGTGCCAGCAGTGATACCTTCTCCTACAATGAGCAGTTCTTC. Encoded protein: CASSDTFSYNEQFF.

In its sample, this clonotype was seen a few times. The V and J genes are TRBV6-2 or TRBV6-3 and TRBJ2-6, with TRBD1 identical over 7 bases. V trimming: 5 bases; J trimming: 1 base; junction bases outside the gene matches: 14. CDR1 and CDR2 (germline): MNHEY, SVGEGT. The CDR3 totals 19 residues. CDR3 residues: CASSRPRQGPSSGANVLTF. DNA for the CDR3: TGTGCCAGCAGTCGCCCCCGACAGGGTCCTTCTTCTGGGGCCAACGTCCTGACTTTC.

The V gene is TRBV12-3 or TRBV12-4, the J gene TRBJ1-1; D not certain. Trimming left V 3 bases short and J 4 bases short, with 12 bases between. The CDR3 consists of 14 residues. For the CDR3, the DNA is TGTGCCAGCAGTTTCCTTCCGACGAGCACTGAAGCTTTCTTT. Amino acid sequence: CASSFLPTSTEAFF.

This clonotype was observed a few times. The V and J genes are TRBV5-1 and TRBJ2-7, with 7 positions matching TRBD2. The CDR3 extends over 15 amino acids. The J segment lost 2 bases and the V segment lost 1 base, leaving 6 bases of the junction unmatched. Per the germline V gene, CDR1 is SGHRS and CDR2 is YFSETQ. The CDR3 sequence is CASSLIAGVPYEQYF. The CDR3 nucleotides read TGCGCCAGCAGCTTGATTGCGGGAGTGCCCTACGAGCAGTACTTC.

The V call is TRBV13, the J call TRBJ1-1, with D perhaps TRBD1 (6 bases). V gave up 1 base and J gave up 6 bases, with 18 bases separating them. Germline lookup yields CDR1 PRHDT and CDR2 FYEKMQ (reference sequence). CDR3 size: 16 residues. The CDR3 region is CASSLEVWGGGSEAFF. In DNA form, the CDR3 reads TGTGCCAGCAGCTTAGAGGTCTGGGGGGGCGGATCTGAAGCTTTCTTT.

This clonotype was found a few times. This chain uses TRBV9 with TRBJ1-1; TRBD1 aligns across 10 bases. V dropped 3 bases and J dropped 4; count of bases not matched to a gene: 6. Germline loops: CDR1 SGDLS, CDR2 YYNGEE. The length of the CDR3 is 15 residues. The CDR3 nucleotides read TGTGCCAGCAGCGCCCGACAGGGGGCAGTCACTGAAGCTTTCTTT. Translated, it gives CASSARQGAVTEAFF.

This chain joins TRBV9 and TRBJ2-7; 8 nucleotides agree with TRBD2. Trimming took 0 bases from V and 1 from J; bases not matched to a gene: 3. CDR1 and CDR2 (germline): SGDLS, YYNGEE. This CDR3 has 15 amino acids. The CDR3 protein is CASSVGSGSSYEQYF. Written as DNA, the CDR3 is TGTGCCAGCAGCGTAGGGAGCGGGAGTTCCTACGAGCAGTACTTC.

The genes are TRBV2 and TRBJ2-7, with TRBD1 identical over 8 bases. CDR1 and CDR2 from the germline V gene are SNHLY and FYNNEI. The J segment lost 2 bases and the V segment lost 11 bases, leaving 5 bases of the junction unmatched. The CDR3 has 12 residues. CDR3 bases: TGTGCCGTAGGGACAGGAGCCTACGAGCAGTACTTC. It specifies CAVGTGAYEQYF.

The V and J genes are TRBV2 and TRBJ1-1; D may be TRBD1 (5 bases). The CDR3 extends over 13 amino acids. The germline V gene has CDR1 SNHLY and CDR2 FYNNEI. V was trimmed by 3 bases and J by 6 bases, leaving 11 bases between them. CDR3 region: CASSERGGAEAFF. CDR3 in DNA: TGTGCCAGCAGTGAGAGGGGAGGAGCTGAAGCTTTCTTT.

A few counts support this clonotype. The rearrangement joins TRBV9 to TRBJ2-2; D unresolved. This CDR3 spans 14 amino acids. V was shortened by 3 bases and J by 4 bases, with 10 bases between the two germline ends. CDR1 is SGDLS and CDR2 is YYNGEE in the germline V gene. CDR3 protein: CASSGYSPTGELFF. The CDR3 DNA follows: TGTGCCAGCAGCGGTTACAGTCCCACCGGGGAGCTGTTTTTT.

This clonotype turned up a few times. The gene calls are TRBV28 and TRBJ2-7, with D perhaps matching TRBD1 or TRBD2 (5 bases each). Germline lookup yields CDR1 MDHEN and CDR2 SYDVKM. The CDR3 runs 15 residues. V shed 7 bases and J shed 2 bases, with 18 bases lying between them. In nucleotides, the CDR3 is TGTGCCAGCACTCGAGGGGTGGGGAGCGCCTACGAGCAGTACTTC. It translates to CASTRGVGSAYEQYF.

The chain uses TRBV10-3 and TRBJ2-1; D possibly corresponds to TRBD2 (6 bases). Per the germline V gene, CDR1 is ENHRY and CDR2 is SYGVKD. This CDR3 is built from 12 residues. V was pared by 5 bases and J by 7 bases, with 9 bases between. This CDR3 is CAISPTSNEQFF. The CDR3 region has the DNA TGTGCCATCAGTCCGACTAGTAATGAGCAGTTCTTC.

The chain links TRBV10-3 to TRBJ2-2; tentatively, D is TRBD2 (6 bases). V was pared by 10 bases and J by 1 base, with 16 bases between. Germline CDR1 and CDR2: ENHRY and SYGVKD. The CDR3 length is 15 residues. CDR3: CATQSVRGNTGELFF. The CDR3, as DNA: TGTGCCACCCAAAGCGTGCGGGGGAACACCGGGGAGCTGTTTTTT.

A remark on this clonotype: An end of the junction does not agree with germline; a read error may underlie this. The chain carries TRBV12-3 or TRBV12-4 and TRBJ1-1; maybe TRBD1 (5 bases). The CDR3 sequence is 13 residues long. CDR3 in amino acids: CASSSRQNSEAFF. In DNA form, the CDR3 reads TGTGCCAGCAGTTCCCGACAGAACAGTGAAGCTTTCTTT.

The chain combines TRBV20-1 with TRBJ1-5; D gene ambiguous. The V gene lost 0 bases and the J gene lost 3 bases, with 9 bases spanning the gap. In germline, CDR1 is DFQATT, CDR2 SNEGSKA (reference sequence). This CDR3 spans 14 amino acids. The CDR3 coding sequence is TGCAGTGCTAGAGATCCAGGTTCCAATCAGCCCCAGCATTTT. Its translation: CSARDPGSNQPQHF.

This clonotype was observed a few times. The chain carries TRBV4-1 and TRBJ1-2; TRBD1 might be the D (5 bases). This CDR3 spans 17 amino acids. Germline CDR1 is MGHRA and CDR2 is YSYEKL. The ends were cut back, 1 base at V and 3 bases at J, with 18 bases in the middle. CDR3 sequence reads: CASSQVGHGPRDYGYTF. The CDR3 bases are TGCGCCAGCAGCCAAGTGGGGCACGGCCCAAGGGACTATGGCTACACCTTC.

There are a few counts of this clonotype. The V gene is TRBV7-9, the J gene TRBJ2-1; D gene uncertain. The V gene's germline CDR1 is SEHNR and CDR2 FQNEAQ (reference sequence). The CDR3 runs 12 residues. V was clipped by 7 bases and J by 14 bases, with 18 bases between them. The CDR3 reads CASTPLLYREFF. The CDR3 DNA reads as TGTGCCAGCACCCCCTTATTGTATAGGGAGTTCTTC.

This sequence joins TRBV6-5 and TRBJ2-6; no definite D call. Germline lookup yields CDR1 MNHEY and CDR2 SVGAGI. V lost 5 bases to trimming and J lost 2 bases, with 10 bases between them. The CDR3 has 15 residues. The CDR3 loop is CASSQHRTGANVLTF. CDR3 DNA sequence: TGTGCCAGCAGTCAACACAGAACTGGGGCCAACGTCCTGACTTTC.

This chain connects TRBV3-1 to TRBJ1-2; a weak D match, TRBD1 (5 bases). The germline V and J ends were trimmed by 3 bases and 5 bases, with 16 bases remaining between them. The CDR3 has 15 amino acids. Germline V gene sequence: CDR1 LGHDT, CDR2 YNNKEL (reference sequence). The CDR3 sequence: CASSHSRVHSYGYTF. CDR3 DNA sequence: TGTGCCAGCAGCCACTCCAGGGTCCACTCGTATGGCTACACCTTC.

Only a few counts were recorded for this clonotype. The V gene is TRBV2, the J gene TRBJ1-1; D possibly corresponds to TRBD1 (5 bases). Germline CDR1 reads SNHLY; CDR2 reads FYNNEI. V was shortened by 3 bases and J by 4 bases, with 12 bases between the two germline ends. CDR3 length: 14 residues. CDR3 DNA: TGTGCCAGCAGTGATAGGCGGGGGAGCACTGAAGCTTTCTTT. Translation: CASSDRRGSTEAFF.